This T cell receptor beta chain was documented in a study of blood T cell repertoires in COVID-19. The wider study: The study drew acute and convalescent COVID-19 samples from the United States, Italy and Spain. T cells, B-cell-depleted T cells, or PBMCs supplied cDNA or gDNA.

The CDR3 length is 15 residues. From germline, CDR1 is MNHEY and CDR2 SVGAGI. Unmatched junction bases numbered 3, after V lost 5 bases and J lost 2 bases. Profiled with immunoSEQ multiplex PCR; TCRdb holds only in-frame clones, not every one. The table records about 260,000 clones, about 90% of them present only once. Participant-given clinical history determined each cohort assignment. The chain uses TRBV6-5 and TRBJ1-6; 7 bases fit TRBD1. The receptor's source is a man aged 45-65 years who had been exposed to COVID-19. Source material: PBMCs or T cells enriched from blood (not recorded which). CDR3 region: CASSRDSPYNSPLHF. The CDR3, as DNA: TGTGCCAGCAGTAGGGACAGCCCCTATAATTCACCCCTCCACTTT.